This is a list of T cell receptor beta chains from one sample in a study of cytomegalovirus exposure and HLA in healthy donors. Repertoires were generated with immunoSEQ multiplex PCR, while TCRdb's copy carries only in-frame clones and drops some. The data contain fewer than 200,000 clones, approximately 86% of them singletons. Specimen: PBMCs. The receptors were sampled from a man aged 18 to 29 in good health and CMV-seropositive. Both conserved end residues are part of each CDR3. The order of the fields is J gene, V gene, clone size, D gene, CDR3 DNA, CDR3 protein. D genes are given only for firm matches. The listing skips clone size in some rows; elsewhere it reads once, few, many or a size class.

j_gene: TRBJ2-7; v_gene: TRBV13; abundance: NA; d_gene: TRBD2; CDR3nt: TGTGCCAGCAGCTCCGGGACTAGCATAGGCGAGCAGTACTTC; CDR3aa: CASSSGTSIGEQYF
j_gene: TRBJ1-1; v_gene: TRBV4-1; abundance: NA; d_gene: NA; CDR3nt: TGCGCCAGCAGCCACCCACCCCGACTCTGGTTT; CDR3aa: CASSHPPRLWF
j_gene: TRBJ2-3; v_gene: TRBV6-5; abundance: NA; d_gene: NA; CDR3nt: TGTGCCAGCAGTTACGGGCGGGGCACAGATACGCAGTATTTT; CDR3aa: CASSYGRGTDTQYF
j_gene: TRBJ1-5; v_gene: TRBV7-9; abundance: NA; d_gene: NA; CDR3nt: TGTGCCAGCAGCGCTGCCGGGACTGAGTTTAGTCAGCCCCAGCATTTT; CDR3aa: CASSAAGTEFSQPQHF
j_gene: TRBJ2-3; v_gene: TRBV7-9; abundance: NA; d_gene: TRBD2; CDR3nt: TGTGCCAGCAGCTTAGGGGAACTAGCGAGCACAGATACGCAGTATTTT; CDR3aa: CASSLGELASTDTQYF
j_gene: TRBJ1-4; v_gene: TRBV7-2; abundance: NA; d_gene: TRBD1; CDR3nt: TGTGCCAGCACCCCGCGGGGGGGGACAGGACTCTGGGTTGAAAAACTGTTTTTT; CDR3aa: CASTPRGGTGLWVEKLFF
j_gene: TRBJ1-5; v_gene: TRBV25-1; abundance: few; d_gene: NA; CDR3nt: TGTGCCAGCAGTGAATTAACAGGTCAGCCCCAGCATTTT; CDR3aa: CASSELTGQPQHF
j_gene: TRBJ1-5; v_gene: TRBV18; abundance: NA; d_gene: NA; CDR3nt: TGTGCCAGCTCGTCCGCCGAGGAGCAGCCCCAGCATTTT; CDR3aa: CASSSAEEQPQHF
j_gene: TRBJ1-4; v_gene: TRBV27; abundance: NA; d_gene: TRBD1; CDR3nt: TGTGCCAGCAGTTTATCCCGGACAGGGTGGGCGGCTGGAGAAAAACTGTTTTTT; CDR3aa: CASSLSRTGWAAGEKLFF
j_gene: TRBJ2-1; v_gene: TRBV9; abundance: NA; d_gene: TRBD2; CDR3nt: TGTGCCAGCAGCGTGACTAGCGGGATTGGTAATGAGCAGTTCTTC; CDR3aa: CASSVTSGIGNEQFF
j_gene: TRBJ1-1; v_gene: TRBV28; abundance: once; d_gene: NA; CDR3nt: TGTGCCAGCAGTTTGGGGGGGTTACCTGAAGCTTTCTTT; CDR3aa: CASSLGGLPEAFF
j_gene: TRBJ1-1; v_gene: TRBV7-2; abundance: NA; d_gene: TRBD1; CDR3nt: TGTGCCAGCAGCTCACAGGGGGCTAGCACTGAAGCTTTCTTT; CDR3aa: CASSSQGASTEAFF
j_gene: TRBJ1-1; v_gene: TRBV6-1; abundance: NA; d_gene: NA; CDR3nt: TGTGCCAGCAGTGAAGGCCAGGGGAGGGGCACTGAAGCTTTCTTT; CDR3aa: CASSEGQGRGTEAFF
j_gene: TRBJ2-7; v_gene: TRBV28; abundance: NA; d_gene: TRBD2; CDR3nt: TGTGCCAGCAGTTTACCGGGACTAGCTACCTACGAGCAGTACTTC; CDR3aa: CASSLPGLATYEQYF
j_gene: TRBJ1-5; v_gene: TRBV29-1; abundance: NA; d_gene: NA; CDR3nt: TGCAGCGCTCGAGTGGAGGTCAATCAGCCCCAGCATTTT; CDR3aa: CSARVEVNQPQHF
j_gene: TRBJ2-7; v_gene: TRBV19; abundance: NA; d_gene: TRBD1; CDR3nt: TGTGCCAGCCGGGACAGGCCGACCTACGAGCAGTACTTC; CDR3aa: CASRDRPTYEQYF
j_gene: TRBJ2-3; v_gene: TRBV2; abundance: NA; d_gene: TRBD1; CDR3nt: TGTGCCAGCAGCGGTCAGGGGGCGGATACGCAGTATTTT; CDR3aa: CASSGQGADTQYF
j_gene: TRBJ2-5; v_gene: TRBV2; abundance: once; d_gene: NA; CDR3nt: TGTGCCAGCAGTGAGTACGGCGGGGTTCAAGAGACCCAGTACTTC; CDR3aa: CASSEYGGVQETQYF
j_gene: TRBJ1-1; v_gene: TRBV6-1; abundance: NA; d_gene: NA; CDR3nt: TGTGCCAGCAGTGATATTGACAGGAGCCAGAACACTGAAGCTTTCTTT; CDR3aa: CASSDIDRSQNTEAFF
j_gene: TRBJ1-2; v_gene: TRBV5-1; abundance: NA; d_gene: TRBD1; CDR3nt: TGCGCCAGCAGCCTATTGACAGGGGGCGCATATGGCTACACCTTC; CDR3aa: CASSLLTGGAYGYTF
j_gene: TRBJ2-1; v_gene: TRBV7-2; abundance: NA; d_gene: NA; CDR3nt: TGTGCCAGCAGCTTAGAGGGTCTCGGAGGAGAGCAGTTCTTC; CDR3aa: CASSLEGLGGEQFF
j_gene: TRBJ2-5; v_gene: TRBV11-2; abundance: NA; d_gene: TRBD2; CDR3nt: TGTGCCAGCAGCTTAGACCCTGGCGGGAGAGGAGAGACCCAGTACTTC; CDR3aa: CASSLDPGGRGETQYF
j_gene: TRBJ1-4; v_gene: TRBV27; abundance: once; d_gene: NA; CDR3nt: TGTGCCAGCAGTACCGGGGGTTCTGAAAAACTGTTTTTT; CDR3aa: CASSTGGSEKLFF
j_gene: TRBJ2-7; v_gene: TRBV5-1; abundance: NA; d_gene: TRBD2; CDR3nt: TGCGCCAGCAGCTTAGCGGGGGCCTCCTACGAGCAGTACTTC; CDR3aa: CASSLAGASYEQYF
j_gene: TRBJ2-5; v_gene: TRBV2; abundance: NA; d_gene: NA; CDR3nt: TGTGCCAGCAGTGCGGCCGCAGGGCGCGAGACCCAGTACTTC; CDR3aa: CASSAAAGRETQYF
j_gene: TRBJ2-1; v_gene: TRBV12-5; abundance: NA; d_gene: TRBD2; CDR3nt: TGTGCTAGTGGCCCTCCCGGGTCTAGCGGGGTGAATGAGCAGTTCTTC; CDR3aa: CASGPPGSSGVNEQFF
j_gene: TRBJ2-2; v_gene: TRBV7-6; abundance: NA; d_gene: TRBD2; CDR3nt: TGTGCCAGCAGCACCGGGGGGAGTTACACCGGGGAGCTGTTTTTT; CDR3aa: CASSTGGSYTGELFF
j_gene: TRBJ2-1; v_gene: TRBV7-3; abundance: NA; d_gene: TRBD1; CDR3nt: TGTGCCAGCAGGTCTCGTCTGGGACAGGGTCGTAATGAGCAGTTCTTC; CDR3aa: CASRSRLGQGRNEQFF
j_gene: TRBJ1-5; v_gene: TRBV7-2; abundance: NA; d_gene: NA; CDR3nt: TGTGCCAGCAGCTTAGGGGCCAGGGAAGTTTTGGCGGGCAATCAGCCCCAGCATTTT; CDR3aa: CASSLGAREVLAGNQPQHF
j_gene: TRBJ2-7; v_gene: TRBV19; abundance: NA; d_gene: NA; CDR3nt: TGTGCCAGTAGTACCAGGGGAGTCGAGCAGTACTTC; CDR3aa: CASSTRGVEQYF
j_gene: TRBJ1-2; v_gene: TRBV29-1; abundance: once; d_gene: NA; CDR3nt: TGCAGCGTTGATGCAGGAACGGGCAGTGCTCTAGCTGGCTATGGCTACACCTTC; CDR3aa: CSVDAGTGSALAGYGYTF
j_gene: TRBJ2-1; v_gene: TRBV13; abundance: NA; d_gene: TRBD2; CDR3nt: TGTGCCAGCGAACTAGCGGGAGGGCCCGATGAGCAGTTCTTC; CDR3aa: CASELAGGPDEQFF
j_gene: TRBJ2-7; v_gene: TRBV19; abundance: NA; d_gene: TRBD1; CDR3nt: TGTGCCAGTAGTGGATGGCCGGGACAGGGGCCCTTGGAGCAGTACTTC; CDR3aa: CASSGWPGQGPLEQYF
j_gene: TRBJ1-5; v_gene: TRBV30; abundance: few; d_gene: NA; CDR3nt: TGTGCCTGGAGCCGGGGGGGGTTCAATCAGCCCCAGCATTTT; CDR3aa: CAWSRGGFNQPQHF
j_gene: TRBJ1-1; v_gene: TRBV5-8; abundance: NA; d_gene: NA; CDR3nt: TGTGCCAGCAGCTTCAGTCGGGGGGGCACTGAAGCTTTCTTT; CDR3aa: CASSFSRGGTEAFF
j_gene: TRBJ1-1; v_gene: TRBV30; abundance: NA; d_gene: NA; CDR3nt: TGTGCCTGGAGTGGTGGAGACACAGGGTTAAACACTGAAGCTTTCTTT; CDR3aa: CAWSGGDTGLNTEAFF
j_gene: TRBJ2-5; v_gene: TRBV6-6; abundance: many; d_gene: TRBD1; CDR3nt: TGTGCCAGCAGTTACTCGAGTGAGGGGGCAGAGACCCAGTACTTC; CDR3aa: CASSYSSEGAETQYF
j_gene: TRBJ2-2; v_gene: TRBV5-1; abundance: NA; d_gene: TRBD2; CDR3nt: TGCGCCAGCAGCTTGGCTAGCGGGAGGGCCTTCACCGGGGAGCTGTTTTTT; CDR3aa: CASSLASGRAFTGELFF
j_gene: TRBJ2-7; v_gene: TRBV7-2; abundance: NA; d_gene: TRBD2; CDR3nt: TGTGCCAGCAGCTCTGGACTAGCTCTCTACGAGCAGTACTTC; CDR3aa: CASSSGLALYEQYF
j_gene: TRBJ2-7; v_gene: TRBV5-4; abundance: NA; d_gene: TRBD1; CDR3nt: TGTGCCAGCAGCTCAGACAGGGATGTATACGAGCAGTACTTC; CDR3aa: CASSSDRDVYEQYF
j_gene: TRBJ2-2; v_gene: TRBV7-9; abundance: NA; d_gene: NA; CDR3nt: TGTGCCAGCAGCTTGAGCACAGGGGAGGACACCGGGGAGCTGTTTTTT; CDR3aa: CASSLSTGEDTGELFF
j_gene: TRBJ2-7; v_gene: TRBV4-1; abundance: NA; d_gene: TRBD2; CDR3nt: TGCGCCAGCAGCCAAGATCGAGGCGGGGGAAACGAGCAGTACTTC; CDR3aa: CASSQDRGGGNEQYF
j_gene: TRBJ2-5; v_gene: TRBV6-5; abundance: NA; d_gene: TRBD1; CDR3nt: TGTGCCAGCAGTTACTCCGGGGACAGGGAACAAGAGACCCAGTACTTC; CDR3aa: CASSYSGDREQETQYF
j_gene: TRBJ2-1; v_gene: TRBV10-3; abundance: NA; d_gene: NA; CDR3nt: TGTGCCACCCGCGAGGGGGTGACTAGCTTCAATGAGCAGTTCTTC; CDR3aa: CATREGVTSFNEQFF
j_gene: TRBJ2-1; v_gene: TRBV29-1; abundance: NA; d_gene: TRBD1; CDR3nt: TGCAGCGCCGACAGGGTGAACAATGAGCAGTTCTTC; CDR3aa: CSADRVNNEQFF
j_gene: TRBJ2-1; v_gene: TRBV9; abundance: NA; d_gene: NA; CDR3nt: TGTGCCAGCAGCCCCCAGAGCGGCCTTGACTACAATGAGCAGTTCTTC; CDR3aa: CASSPQSGLDYNEQFF
j_gene: TRBJ2-2; v_gene: TRBV18; abundance: NA; d_gene: TRBD1; CDR3nt: TGTGCCAGCTTGGGACAGGGGAACACCGGGGAGCTGTTTTTT; CDR3aa: CASLGQGNTGELFF
j_gene: TRBJ1-6; v_gene: TRBV6-6; abundance: NA; d_gene: NA; CDR3nt: TGTGCCAGCGGCACAGGAAGATGGAATTCACCCCTCCACTTT; CDR3aa: CASGTGRWNSPLHF
j_gene: TRBJ1-3; v_gene: TRBV2; abundance: NA; d_gene: NA; CDR3nt: TGTGCCAGCAAGACAGGTGGAAACACCATATATTTT; CDR3aa: CASKTGGNTIYF
j_gene: TRBJ2-3; v_gene: TRBV4-2; abundance: few; d_gene: NA; CDR3nt: TGTGCCAGCAGCCAGAGTAGAAGTAATACGCAGTATTTT; CDR3aa: CASSQSRSNTQYF
j_gene: TRBJ1-5; v_gene: TRBV7-2; abundance: NA; d_gene: NA; CDR3nt: TGTGCCAGCAGCTTAGTGGGGCGTCAGCCCCAGCATTTT; CDR3aa: CASSLVGRQPQHF
j_gene: TRBJ2-2; v_gene: TRBV4-2; abundance: NA; d_gene: NA; CDR3nt: TGTGCCAGCAGCCAAGGAGTCCAAAACACCGGGGAGCTGTTTTTT; CDR3aa: CASSQGVQNTGELFF
j_gene: TRBJ2-4; v_gene: TRBV6-5; abundance: NA; d_gene: NA; CDR3nt: TGTGCCAGCAGTTGGTCCAGGGGAAACCAAAACATTCAGTACTTC; CDR3aa: CASSWSRGNQNIQYF
j_gene: TRBJ2-1; v_gene: TRBV5-5; abundance: once; d_gene: NA; CDR3nt: TGTGCCAGCATTAGGGACACCTACAATGAGCAGTTCTTC; CDR3aa: CASIRDTYNEQFF
j_gene: TRBJ2-3; v_gene: TRBV4-1; abundance: NA; d_gene: NA; CDR3nt: TGCGCCGCCTCGATAGGACTCCGGACCGATACGCAGTATTTT; CDR3aa: CAASIGLRTDTQYF